This record covers a single TCR beta chain. The antigen remains undetermined. The sample is drawn from a study of regulatory dendritic cells for organ transplantation. V lost 1 base and J 8 bases, leaving 12 bases between the germline ends. This CDR3 contains 14 residues. Germline loops: CDR1 SGHTA, CDR2 FQGNSA. Allogeneic regulatory or mature dendritic cells were co-cultured for 5 days with CFSE-labeled sorted T cells at 1:10. Naive CD45RA+ and memory CD45RO+ CD4+ or CD8+ T cells were FACS-sorted. The repertoire was sequenced with immunoSEQ multiplex PCR; TCRdb's copy has only in-frame clones and lacks some. The sample shows about 11,000 clones, roughly 70% of them seen only once.

V gene TRBV7-2 combines with J gene TRBJ1-5, with D possibly being TRBD1 (5 bases). The sequence was obtained from a human donor in good health. Sequencing was done on a sample of memory CD4+ T cells from blood cultured with regulatory dendritic cells. The subset here: CD45RO+ memory T cells. The CDR3 nucleotides are TGTGCCAGCAGCTTAGGGGGGGGGAGAGAGCCCCAGCATTTT. It is translated as CASSLGGGREPQHF.